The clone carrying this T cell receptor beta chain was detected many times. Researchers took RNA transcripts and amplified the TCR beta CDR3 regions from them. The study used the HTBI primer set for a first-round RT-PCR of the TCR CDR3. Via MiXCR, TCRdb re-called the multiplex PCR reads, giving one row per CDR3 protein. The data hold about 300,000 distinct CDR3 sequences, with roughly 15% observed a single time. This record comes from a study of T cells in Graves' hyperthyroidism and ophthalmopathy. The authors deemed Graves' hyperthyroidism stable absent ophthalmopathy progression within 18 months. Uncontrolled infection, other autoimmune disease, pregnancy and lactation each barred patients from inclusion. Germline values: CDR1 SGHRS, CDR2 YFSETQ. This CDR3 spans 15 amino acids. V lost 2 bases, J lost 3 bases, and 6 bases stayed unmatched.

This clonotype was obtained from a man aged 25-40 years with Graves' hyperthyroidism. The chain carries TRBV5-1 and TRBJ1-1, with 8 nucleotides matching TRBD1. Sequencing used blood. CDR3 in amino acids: CASSFGQGRYTEAFF. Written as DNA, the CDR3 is TGCGCCAGCAGCTTCGGACAGGGTCGTTACACTGAAGCTTTCTTT.